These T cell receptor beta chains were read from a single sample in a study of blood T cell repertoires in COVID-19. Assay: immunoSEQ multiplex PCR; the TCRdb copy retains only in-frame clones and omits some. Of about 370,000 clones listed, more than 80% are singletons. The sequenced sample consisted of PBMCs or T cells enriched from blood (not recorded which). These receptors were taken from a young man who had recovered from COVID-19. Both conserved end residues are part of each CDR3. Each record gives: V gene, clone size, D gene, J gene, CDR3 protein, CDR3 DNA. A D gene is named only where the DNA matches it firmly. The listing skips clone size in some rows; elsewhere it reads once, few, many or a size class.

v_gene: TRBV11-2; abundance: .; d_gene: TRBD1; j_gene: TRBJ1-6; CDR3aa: CASSSSGTAVNSPLHF; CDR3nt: TGTGCCAGCAGCTCTTCCGGGACAGCGGTAAATTCACCCCTCCACTTT
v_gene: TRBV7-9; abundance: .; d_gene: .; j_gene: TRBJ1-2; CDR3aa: CASSSGPGYGYTF; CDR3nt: TGTGCCAGCAGCTCAGGACCAGGGTATGGCTACACCTTC
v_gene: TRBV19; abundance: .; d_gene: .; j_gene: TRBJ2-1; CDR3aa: CASSIVAGGSNEQFF; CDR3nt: TGTGCCAGTAGTATCGTCGCCGGAGGCAGCAATGAGCAGTTCTTC
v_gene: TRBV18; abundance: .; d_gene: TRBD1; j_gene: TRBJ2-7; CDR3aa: CASSNSEVDRLYEQYF; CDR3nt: TGTGCCAGCTCAAACTCGGAGGTGGACAGGTTATACGAGCAGTACTTC
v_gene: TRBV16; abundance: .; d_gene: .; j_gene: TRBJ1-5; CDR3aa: CASSQSLRTGSNQPQHF; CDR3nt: TGTGCCAGCAGCCAATCGTTAAGGACGGGGAGCAATCAGCCCCAGCATTTT
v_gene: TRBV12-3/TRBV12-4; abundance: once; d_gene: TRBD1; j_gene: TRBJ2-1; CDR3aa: CASRPTGGEQFF; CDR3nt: TGTGCCAGCAGGCCCACAGGGGGGGAGCAGTTCTTC
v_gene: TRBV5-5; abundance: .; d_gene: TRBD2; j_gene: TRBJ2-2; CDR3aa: CASSLLRDYSNTGELFF; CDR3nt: TGTGCCAGCAGCTTGTTGCGGGACTACTCGAACACCGGGGAGCTGTTTTTT
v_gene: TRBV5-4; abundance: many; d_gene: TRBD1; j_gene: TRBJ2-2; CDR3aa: CASSSDRTVFF; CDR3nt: TGTGCCAGCAGCTCGGACAGGACGGTGTTTTTT
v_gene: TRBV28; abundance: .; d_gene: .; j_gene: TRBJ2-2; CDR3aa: CASTLGQGTGELFF; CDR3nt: TGTGCCAGCACCCTTGGGCAGGGAACCGGGGAGCTGTTTTTT
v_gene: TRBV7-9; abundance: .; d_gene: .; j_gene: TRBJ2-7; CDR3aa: CASSLDFGRGHEQYF; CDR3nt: TGTGCCAGCAGCTTAGATTTCGGCAGGGGCCACGAGCAGTACTTC
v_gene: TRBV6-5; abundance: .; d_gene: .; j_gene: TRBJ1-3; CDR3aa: CASRTGSGNTIYF; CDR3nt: TGTGCCAGCAGAACAGGTTCAGGAAACACCATATATTTT
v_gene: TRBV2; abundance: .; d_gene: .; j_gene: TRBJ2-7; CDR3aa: CASKPRFTYEQYF; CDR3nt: TGTGCCAGCAAACCCCGGTTCACCTACGAGCAGTACTTC
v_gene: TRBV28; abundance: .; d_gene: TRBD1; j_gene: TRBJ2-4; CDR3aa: CASTLAPTGAPLYF; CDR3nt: TGTGCCAGCACCCTGGCCCCAACAGGGGCCCCTCTGTACTTC
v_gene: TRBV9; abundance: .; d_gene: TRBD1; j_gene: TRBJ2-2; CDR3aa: CASRGGTGNTGELFF; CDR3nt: TGTGCCAGCAGGGGTGGGACAGGGAACACCGGGGAGCTGTTTTTT
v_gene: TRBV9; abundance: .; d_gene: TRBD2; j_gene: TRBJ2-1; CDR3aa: CASSASTSGSYNEQFF; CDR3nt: TGTGCCAGCAGCGCCTCGACTAGCGGCTCCTACAATGAGCAGTTCTTC
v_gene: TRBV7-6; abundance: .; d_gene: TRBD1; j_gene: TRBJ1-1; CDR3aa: CASSAQLDRVDTEAFF; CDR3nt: TGTGCCAGCAGCGCCCAATTGGACAGGGTAGACACTGAAGCTTTCTTT
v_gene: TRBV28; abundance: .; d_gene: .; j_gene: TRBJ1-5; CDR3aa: CASIKPGRSGTNQPQHF; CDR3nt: TGTGCCAGCATCAAACCTGGTCGGTCCGGGACTAATCAGCCCCAGCATTTT
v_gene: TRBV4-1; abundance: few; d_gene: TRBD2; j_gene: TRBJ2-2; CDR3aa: CASSQPPGGTTGELFF; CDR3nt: TGCGCCAGCAGCCAACCCCCGGGGGGAACCACCGGGGAGCTGTTTTTT
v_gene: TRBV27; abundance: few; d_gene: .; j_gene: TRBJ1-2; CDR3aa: CASSLSAQGLYGYTF; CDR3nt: TGTGCCAGCAGTTTATCGGCCCAGGGTCTCTATGGCTACACCTTC
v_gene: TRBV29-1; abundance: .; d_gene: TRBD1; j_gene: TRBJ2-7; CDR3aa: CSARRGPQYEQYF; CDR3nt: TGCAGCGCACGCAGGGGGCCACAATACGAGCAGTACTTC
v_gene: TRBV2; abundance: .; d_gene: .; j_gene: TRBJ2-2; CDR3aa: CASKIDGKVIGELFF; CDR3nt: TGTGCCAGCAAGATCGACGGGAAGGTTATCGGGGAGCTGTTTTTT
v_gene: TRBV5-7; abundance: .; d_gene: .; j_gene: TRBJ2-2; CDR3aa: CASSSPVRNTGELFF; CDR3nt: TGTGCCAGCAGCTCGCCCGTTAGAAACACCGGGGAGCTGTTTTTT